This T cell receptor beta chain is from a study of blood T cell repertoires in COVID-19. Study overall: Samples of COVID-19 (acute and convalescent) were obtained from the United States, Italy and Spain. PBMCs, B-cell-depleted T cells, or T cells were the source of the cDNA or gDNA that made up the material.

The CDR3 has 17 residues. Germline CDR1 and CDR2: SGHRS and YFSETQ. V lost 4 bases, J lost 1 base, and 11 bases stayed unmatched. Authors' processing steps: Reference gene primer amplification yielded estimated nucleated cell counts. Repertoires were generated with immunoSEQ multiplex PCR, while TCRdb's copy carries only in-frame clones and drops some. That table furnishes V, J and clone size, whereas the DNA furnished D and trimming. The data hold 150,000 to 190,000 clones, with under 85% observed a single time. The sample consisted of peripheral blood. The chain recombines TRBV5-1 with TRBJ1-1; 9 positions match TRBD1. The receptor comes from an elderly woman with acute or convalescent COVID-19. CDR3 bases: TGCGCCAGCAGCCCCACAACAGGGGGCGCTGGGAACACTGAAGCTTTCTTT. The encoded protein is CASSPTTGGAGNTEAFF.